The 10 T cell receptor beta chains listed next were all sequenced from one sample in a study of blood T cell repertoires in COVID-19. Clones were read by immunoSEQ multiplex PCR, and TCRdb kept only the in-frame ones, dropping some. The data hold fewer than 85,000 clones, with about nine tenths observed a single time. Sequencing was performed on peripheral blood. The source of these receptors is a human donor in a cohort sampled during active COVID-19.

This clone has more than one count but fewer than ten. The chain links TRBV5-1 to TRBJ2-1; D is perhaps TRBD2 (6 bases). The CDR3 loop spans 16 amino acids. Germline V CDR1 and CDR2: SGHRS, YFSETQ. V lost 0 bases to trimming and J lost 2 bases, with 12 bases between them. The CDR3 DNA reads TGCGCCAGCAGCTTGGAAGGGCGGGGCACCTACAATGAGCAGTTCTTC. Its translation is CASSLEGRGTYNEQFF.

This CDR3 is CASSSGQSDPFYGYTF. CDR3 DNA: TGTGCCAGCAGCTCGGGACAGTCTGACCCCTTCTATGGCTACACCTTC. The chain combines TRBV5-4 with TRBJ1-2; 7 bases are shared with TRBD1. The CDR3 is made up of 16 amino acids. CDR1 SGHNT and CDR2 YYREEE come from the germline V gene (reference sequence). J was trimmed by 4 bases and V by 3 bases; bases with no gene match: 12. The variable domain in full, completed from reference TRBV5-4 and TRBJ1-2, reads ETGVTQSPTHLIKTRGQQVTLRCSSQSGHNTVSWYQQALGQGPQFIFQYYREEENGRGNFPPRFSGLQFPNYSSELNVNALELDDSALYLCASSSGQSDPFYGYTFGSGTRLTVV.

The V gene is TRBV24-1, the J gene TRBJ1-1; D is undetermined. V lost 4 bases and J 1 base, leaving 6 bases between the germline ends. The germline V gene encodes CDR1 KGHDR and CDR2 SFDVKD. CDR3 length: 13 amino acids. The CDR3 coding sequence is TGTGCCACCAGTGAACCCGGGAACACTGAAGCTTTCTTT. The encoded protein is CATSEPGNTEAFF.

This clone was observed a single time. J is TRBJ1-1 and V is TRBV19; D is perhaps TRBD1 (5 bases). V was clipped by 1 base and J by 3 bases, with 12 bases between them. CDR1 is LNHDA and CDR2 is SQIVND in the germline V gene (reference sequence). The CDR3 has 15 amino acids. The CDR3 nucleotides are TGTGCCAGTAGTATAGTCAAGGGGAGGCACACTGAAGCTTTCTTT. Translation gives CASSIVKGRHTEAFF.

V is TRBV24-1 and J is TRBJ2-1; D is unresolved. CDR3 length equals 12 residues. Germline assignment: CDR1 KGHDR and CDR2 SFDVKD. V dropped 1 base and J dropped 8 bases, with 5 bases sitting between them. DNA for the CDR3: TGTGCCACCAGTGATTTTGAGGATGAGCAGTTCTTC. It yields the protein CATSDFEDEQFF.

This clone was seen a single time. CDR3 DNA: TGTGCCAGCAGCTTCCGGACAGGGGGCTATGGCTACACCTTC. Translated, it gives CASSFRTGGYGYTF. The rearrangement joins TRBV5-4 to TRBJ1-2; 10 positions agree with TRBD1. Germline loops: CDR1 SGHNT, CDR2 YYREEE (reference sequence). CDR3 length: 14 amino acids. The trim removed 2 bases at V and 4 bases at J, leaving 2 bases unmatched.

The rearrangement uses TRBV25-1 and TRBJ2-3; the D gene is possibly TRBD2 (7 bases). V lost 4 bases to trimming and J lost 9 bases, with 14 bases between them. CDR1 and CDR2 (germline): MGHDK, SYGVNS. CDR3 length: 13 amino acids. DNA for the CDR3: TGTGCCAGCAGTGGGGGGGGCGGAGGGACGCAGTATTTT. It encodes CASSGGGGGTQYF.

The rearrangement joins TRBV29-1 to TRBJ2-7; D may be TRBD2 (6 bases). The CDR3 runs 13 residues. Per the germline V gene, CDR1 is SQVTM and CDR2 is ANQGSEA. The V end lost 4 bases, the J end lost 3 bases, and 13 bases lay between the germline ends. For the CDR3, the DNA is TGCAGCGTTGCGGGTAGCGGCTACTACGAGCAGTACTTC. Its protein is CSVAGSGYYEQYF.

The rearrangement joins TRBV6-2 or TRBV6-3 to TRBJ1-1, with no clear D. V shed 0 bases and J shed 1 base, with 6 bases lying between them. CDR1 is MNHEY, CDR2 SVGEGT, per germline. This CDR3 has 14 amino acids. The CDR3 protein is CASSYSTGNTEAFF. In DNA form, the CDR3 reads TGTGCCAGCAGTTACTCGACGGGGAACACTGAAGCTTTCTTT.

The gene calls are TRBV30 and TRBJ1-3; D gene uncertain. This CDR3 has 13 residues. Germline V gene data show CDR1 as GTSNPN and CDR2 as SVGIG (reference sequence). V dropped 7 bases and J dropped 0 bases, with 10 bases sitting between them. The CDR3 here is CASAGSSGNTIYF. Here the CDR3 DNA reads TGTGCCTCCGCGGGGTCCTCTGGAAACACCATATATTTT.